The subject of this entry is one TCR beta chain. Its matching antigen is unknown. V shed 7 bases, J shed 5 bases, and the junction held 9 bases outside the gene matches. The V gene's germline CDR1 is MGHDK and CDR2 SYGVNS. The CDR3 is 15 residues long. This entry is derived from a study of shared clonotypes between healthy human individuals. Study-wide points: Non-shared clonotypes were found to have lower generation probabilities than the clonotypes that were shared by all four of the sorted-subset donors. Generally, estimated richness proved larger in naive subsets than it did in memory subsets.

Assay used: immunoSEQ multiplex PCR; TCRdb lists only in-frame clones, some missing. The table shows hundreds of thousands of clones, with around 78% occurring only once. The rearrangement links TRBV25-1 to TRBJ2-1; 9 nucleotides match TRBD2. The receptor's source is a woman under 40 in good health. Sequences were obtained from memory CD4+ T cells sorted from blood. As to subset: CD45RA-negative fraction. The CDR3 spells CASNPRTSENNEQFF. DNA for the CDR3: TGTGCCAGCAATCCCCGGACTAGCGAAAACAATGAGCAGTTCTTC.